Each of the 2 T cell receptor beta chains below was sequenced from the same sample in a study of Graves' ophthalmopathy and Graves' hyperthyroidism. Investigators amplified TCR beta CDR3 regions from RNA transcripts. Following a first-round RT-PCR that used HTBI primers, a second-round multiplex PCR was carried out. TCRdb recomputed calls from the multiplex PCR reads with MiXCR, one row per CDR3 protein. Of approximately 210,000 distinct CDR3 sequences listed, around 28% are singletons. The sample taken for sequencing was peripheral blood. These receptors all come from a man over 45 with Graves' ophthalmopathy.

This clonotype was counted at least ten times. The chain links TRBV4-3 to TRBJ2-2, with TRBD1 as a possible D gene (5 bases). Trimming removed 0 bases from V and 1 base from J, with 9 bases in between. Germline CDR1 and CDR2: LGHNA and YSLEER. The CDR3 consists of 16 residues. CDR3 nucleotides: TGCGCCAGCAGCCAAGACGTAGGACAGAACACCGGGGAGCTGTTTTTT. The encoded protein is CASSQDVGQNTGELFF.

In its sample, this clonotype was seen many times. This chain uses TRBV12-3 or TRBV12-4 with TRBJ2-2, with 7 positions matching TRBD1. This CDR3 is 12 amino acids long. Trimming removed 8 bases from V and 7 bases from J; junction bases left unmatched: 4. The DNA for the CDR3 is TGTGCCAGCGTACAGGGGATCGGGGAGCTGTTTTTT. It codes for CASVQGIGELFF.